This T cell receptor beta chain was recovered during a study of cytomegalovirus exposure and HLA in healthy donors (dated by TCRdb to about 2017). Study-wide context: An earlier analysis of approximately 550 of the donors reported 250 to 300 Gb of sequence data and roughly 100 million unique TCR beta sequences from 150 million to 200 million T cells. Roughly 300 gigabases of sequencing data and approximately 93 million unique TCR sequences were included in an early release covering roughly 600 HLA-typed donors. The genetic ancestry cluster associated with self-reported Caucasian donors included around four fifths of the roughly 400 genotyped donors. The study aimed to test whether signatures of past pathogen exposure could be identified by cataloging public T cell receptors. The T cell repertoires of several hundred subjects were profiled by immunosequencing and related to cytomegalovirus serostatus. In addition to the first cohort of several hundred subjects, a separate validation cohort of about 120 different subjects was used. The study combined high-throughput TCR immunosequencing, statistical association of individual TCRs with disease status, and machine learning to predict cytomegalovirus infection status. In a later analysis, previously published TCR beta repertoires from more than 500 donors were re-analyzed and high-resolution HLA genotyping was added so that TCR occurrence patterns could be studied. Rather than drawing on any new phenotypic data, the later analysis identified candidate immune exposures from TCR beta sequences and the way those sequences occurred across donors. An earlier analysis of 587 of the donors used high-throughput TCR beta sequencing to judge whether each TCR beta V gene segment behaved as functional or pseudogenic. Donor age, sex, ethnicity and CMV serostatus were compiled together with the repertoire data. Genome-wide SNP genotypes for about 65% of the roughly 670 donors were used in a later genetic analysis, which treated that subset as a discovery cohort. Every discovery cohort repertoire had been produced on one sequencing platform. Both class I and class II loci were covered by HLA typing, at four-digit resolution. Typing coverage differed by locus: A, B, C, DRB1 and DQB1 were typed in about 620-630 donors, DQA1 in approximately 520, DPA1 in over 600, and DPB1 in 400 to 490. Because of strong linkage in the cohort, roughly 5 DR-DQ haplotypes were treated as single units for association and clustering. Across some 400 genotyped donors of the cohort, an average of approximately 200,000 unique TCR beta nucleotide sequences per donor were sequenced, and roughly a sixth of those sequences were non-productive.

Points the paper makes about the study in general: Compared with the 666-donor mean, donors in an Asian-associated ancestry cluster had fewer N-insertions in productive TCRs, according to a later genetic analysis. A further reported finding was that TCR beta sequences accurately predicted the HLA-A and HLA-B alleles for most subjects in the first cohort. In a later analysis, the rate of TCR association differed among HLA loci, with DRB1 alleles having the most associated TCRs and HLA-C alleles having the fewest. Linkage disequilibrium might explain the correlated functional status among segregating V segments, but an unknown experimental factor could not be excluded. Only TCR beta chains were sequenced in this cohort, and the absence of alpha or paired-chain data limited detectable features. Because HLA typing was missing for some donors at each locus, association tests included only the typed subset. A cluster of highly shared sequence variants was judged likely to represent a technical artifact of the sequencing pipeline. According to the authors, the approach could potentially be generalized to other disease states and immunological phenotypes. Presence/absence analyses assumed roughly uniform sequencing depth across donors, an assumption that may not hold. The 87-base-pair reads could not distinguish some IMGT-functional V segments, including TRBV6-2 and TRBV6-3, so those segments were excluded. In an earlier analysis of more than 450 of the donors, most TCR beta V segments were observed in productive rearrangements about 90% or about 30% of the time, broadly matching IMGT annotations. In both the original and validation cohorts, the classifier was reported to diagnose cytomegalovirus status with high specificity and sensitivity. A later analysis found that most CMV-associated TCR beta chains appeared HLA-restricted, with HLA associations seemingly driven largely by CMV exposure. Over 15 rarely observed V segments, including chromosome 9 orphons, were excluded from the earlier analysis of several hundred of the donors because counts were too low. Immune exposure information for the cohort was limited to CMV serostatus. According to a later analysis, parvovirus B19, influenza, CMV and Epstein-Barr virus appeared linked to several top co-occurrence clusters. Most TCR sequences were seen in very few donors, while some public TCRs were found in many individuals. An association between a missense DCLRE1C variant and V-gene and J-gene trimming of TCR beta chains was found in a later genetic analysis and replicated in an independent cohort. A few of the identified cytomegalovirus-associated TCR beta chains were confirmed in vitro to be specific for cytomegalovirus antigens. When HLA alleles, especially DR and DQ, strongly co-occurred, attributing TCR associations to individual alleles was difficult. The study gave a list of roughly 150 TCR beta chains associated with cytomegalovirus. Compared with equally common non-associated chains, HLA-associated TCR beta chains in a later analysis were more clonally expanded and had lower generation probabilities. At a false discovery rate of 0.05, a later analysis linked 15,000 to 20,000 TCR beta sequences to specific HLA alleles.

Ends trimmed: V by 1 base, J by 11 bases; bases unmatched to a gene: 2. CDR1 and CDR2 were assigned from the germline V gene (reference sequence) as GTSNPN and SVGIG. The CDR3 goes from the cysteine to the phenylalanine over 12 residues. Solely the CDR3 DNA is kept, with 36 bases framed from the first base. The cohort comprised some 730 healthy bone marrow donors. Cohort members were all nominally healthy when sampled, although unrecorded immune exposures were likely present. The donor tested CMV seronegative and was one of the 352 seronegative cohort members. Every donor gave a peripheral blood sample, and the peripheral blood mononuclear cells from that sample were used for TCR beta sequencing. Genomic DNA extraction from the blood cell samples was performed with the Qiagen DNeasy Blood Extraction Kit. The table lists this clone with a few counts. The antigen it binds to is not known. The input lacks base qualities; no much larger clone sits a single base away.

To prepare the library, the immunoSEQ multiplex PCR assay was applied. The multiplex PCR relied on a mix of 60 forward primers for TCR Vbeta segments and 13 reverse primers for TCR Jbeta segments. Amplification of the CDR3 region of rearranged TCR beta genes was performed with a multiplex PCR assay on genomic DNA. The amplified TCR beta libraries were sequenced on the Illumina HiSeq System as 87-base-pair reads. As for how the authors treated the data: A later analysis tallied tens of millions of unique TCR beta chains across the approximately 670 repertoires, and about 10 million of those chains were shared by two or more donors. Raw reads were error-corrected and collapsed into unique sequences with a nearest-neighbor algorithm that merged closely related sequences to remove PCR and sequencing errors. V, D and J gene segments were assigned by aligning CDR3 sequences to IMGT reference sequences. For a sequence to be retained, a match of at least six nucleotides to both a V gene segment and a J gene segment was required. A rearrangement was called productive if the CDR3 had no stop codons and remained in frame with V and J, and every other rearrangement was called non-productive. Following IMGT convention, CDR3 was defined as the stretch from the second conserved V-encoded cysteine to the conserved J-encoded phenylalanine. The earlier analysis of about 500 of the donors excluded sequences that lacked an unambiguous match to a single V gene segment. In an earlier analysis of about 590 of the donors, a V segment was called functional when productive rearrangements were above 56.7%, and segregating when the standard deviation between donors exceeded 5%. A statistical classification framework was built to diagnose cytomegalovirus status from the catalog of TCR beta chain sequences. In a later analysis, TCR nucleotide sequences were compared against IMGT/GENE-DB human TR gene sequences so that V and J genes could be assigned. Using the TCRdist pipeline, a later analysis assigned CDR3 sequences along with most-parsimonious VDJ recombination scenarios. In a later analysis, every TCR beta chain was defined by the combination of its CDR3 amino acid sequence and its V-gene family, and reads without a unique V-gene family were dropped. As a way to deal with suspected cross-contamination and a sequencing artifact, a later analysis dropped nearly 600 nucleotide sequences that were highly shared and had low generation probability. For each public chain, a later analysis derived a clonal expansion index from normalized ranks of inferred template counts within each repertoire. In a later analysis, generation probabilities were computed using a VDJ recombination model fitted to out-of-frame rearrangements, and the results were checked against IGoR. In a later analysis, TCR-TCR, TCR-HLA and TCR-CMV co-occurrence was scored with hypergeometric tests, and a repertoire-size bias correction was applied to TCR pairs. To estimate false discovery rates, a later analysis permuted the HLA or CMV assignments 20 times. A later analysis grouped co-occurring TCRs with DBSCAN, adding TCRdist sequence similarity when clustering within HLA-allele-positive subsets. Repertoires with fewer than 30,000 or more than 120,000 public chains were left out of co-occurrence clustering, as were a handful of repertoires with anomalous nucleotide sharing. What TCRdb holds here is the immuneACCESS table cut down to in-frame rearrangements. Part of the clones is not present; checked against another copy, under half of the missing clones reflect an unresolved V gene, and the others are unexplained. The DNA gave D and trimming, while V, J and clone size come from that table. This sample gives around 180,000 clones in total; approximately 71% of them show up just once. The ten most abundant clones make up around 1.5% of the sample.

The sequencing sample was made of PBMCs. The TCR sequence derives from a girl aged 10 to 17 in good health and CMV-seronegative. The chain couples TRBV30 to TRBJ2-3, with TRBD2 identical over 11 junction bases. The DNA is TGTGCCTGGAGTGGGCTAGCGGGGGGGCAGTATTTT. This codes for CAWSGLAGGQYF.